The rows below give T cell receptor beta chains drawn from one sample of a study of blood T cell repertoires in COVID-19. Produced via immunoSEQ multiplex PCR; TCRdb's table is partial and in-frame only. The sample includes about 26,000 clones, 80% to 95% of them seen just once. Input material: peripheral blood. These receptors all stem from a human donor in a cohort sampled during active COVID-19. Both conserved end residues are part of each CDR3. A D gene is named only where the DNA matches it firmly. Clone size is stated in some rows and not others, as once, few, many or a class when expanded.

-	TRBD1	TRBV11-1	TRBJ2-1	CASSPGTGLLKLQFF	TGTGCCAGCAGTCCCGGGACAGGGCTATTGAAATTACAGTTCTTC
once	TRBD2	TRBV3-1/TRBV3-2	TRBJ2-1	CASSPTSGNYNEQFF	TGTGCCAGCAGTCCAACTAGCGGGAATTACAATGAGCAGTTCTTC
once	-	TRBV25-1	TRBJ2-1	CASSRGNEQFF	TGTGCCAGCAGTCGGGGGAATGAGCAGTTCTTC
-	TRBD2	TRBV4-2	TRBJ2-2	CASSQGLAGGRLNTGELFF	TGTGCCAGCAGCCAAGGTTTAGCGGGGGGGCGTCTCAACACCGGGGAGCTGTTTTTT
-	-	TRBV21-1	TRBJ1-3	CASSKANSPSGNTIYF	TGTGCCAGCAGCAAAGCAAACAGTCCCTCTGGAAACACCATATATTTT
-	-	TRBV12-3/TRBV12-4	TRBJ2-3	CASSVGTDTQYF	TGTGCCAGCAGTGTCGGGACAGATACGCAGTATTTT
-	TRBD1	TRBV5-1	TRBJ2-1	CASSLRDRGPYNEQFF	TGCGCCAGCAGCTTGCGGGACAGGGGGCCCTACAATGAGCAGTTCTTC
-	TRBD2	TRBV20-1	TRBJ2-1	CSASTSGASGEQFF	TGCAGTGCTAGTACTAGCGGGGCCTCGGGTGAGCAGTTCTTC
-	-	TRBV10-3	TRBJ1-3	CAISEGRSGNTIYF	TGTGCCATCAGTGAGGGGCGATCCGGAAACACCATATATTTT
-	TRBD2	TRBV7-2	TRBJ2-3	CASSLGLAGGWDTQYF	TGTGCCAGCAGCCTGGGACTAGCGGGGGGGTGGGATACGCAGTATTTT
once	-	TRBV24-1	TRBJ2-4	CATSDSGQSLAKNIQYF	TGTGCCACCAGTGACAGCGGACAGTCCTTAGCCAAAAACATTCAGTACTTC
-	TRBD1	TRBV15	TRBJ2-4	CATGLDRAIQYF	TGTGCCACCGGGCTGGACAGGGCCATTCAGTACTTC
-	-	TRBV19	TRBJ2-7	CASSIGLEYEQYF	TGTGCCAGTAGTATAGGGCTAGAATACGAGCAGTACTTC
few	TRBD1	TRBV11-2	TRBJ1-2	CASSQGGRRQGRGAYGYTF	TGTGCCAGCAGCCAAGGGGGACGCCGACAGGGAAGGGGGGCATATGGCTACACCTTC
-	-	TRBV9	TRBJ2-3	CASRDTSTDTQYF	TGTGCCAGCCGGGACACCAGCACAGATACGCAGTATTTT
-	TRBD2	TRBV3-1/TRBV3-2	TRBJ2-2	CASSQTRGAQELFF	TGTGCCAGCAGCCAAACGCGGGGGGCCCAGGAGCTGTTTTTT
-	-	TRBV21-1	TRBJ2-3	CASSKDTGQGYTDTQYF	TGTGCCAGCAGCAAGGATACGGGACAGGGATACACAGATACGCAGTATTTT
-	-	TRBV6-5	TRBJ2-1	CATYPQRGPYNEQFF	TGTGCCACCTACCCTCAACGGGGTCCCTACAATGAGCAGTTCTTC
-	-	TRBV11-2	TRBJ1-4	CASSLGGLAEKLFF	TGTGCCAGCAGCTTAGGGGGGCTGGCCGAAAAACTGTTTTTT
-	TRBD1	TRBV6-6	TRBJ2-3	CASSSGQRRTDTQYF	TGTGCCAGCAGCTCGGGACAGCGACGCACAGATACGCAGTATTTT
-	TRBD2	TRBV7-9	TRBJ2-7	CASSSFSGRSGYEQYF	TGTGCCAGCAGCTCATTTAGCGGGAGATCGGGGTACGAGCAGTACTTC
-	-	TRBV14	TRBJ1-2	CASSQGLWRGYGYTF	TGTGCCAGCAGCCAAGGTTTATGGCGGGGCTATGGCTACACCTTC
-	TRBD1	TRBV20-1	TRBJ2-3	CSASSLRDRGTDTQYF	TGCAGTGCTAGTTCCCTCCGGGACAGGGGCACAGATACGCAGTATTTT
-	-	TRBV10-1	TRBJ2-3	CASSGSGTDTQYF	TGCGCCAGCAGTGGCAGTGGCACAGATACGCAGTATTTT
-	-	TRBV15	TRBJ2-5	CATSRDGLVEETQYF	TGTGCCACCAGCAGAGACGGACTTGTGGAGGAGACCCAGTACTTC
-	TRBD1	TRBV5-4	TRBJ1-1	CASSIGQGVAMNTEAFF	TGTGCCAGCAGCATAGGACAGGGGGTAGCTATGAACACTGAAGCTTTCTTT